The rows below give T cell receptor beta chains drawn from one sample of a study of T cell changes during pregnancy in multiple sclerosis. Repertoires were generated with immunoSEQ multiplex PCR, while TCRdb's copy carries only in-frame clones and drops some. Among around 100,000 clones listed, roughly 92% were seen once. Sample: peripheral blood, taken after pregnancy. These receptors were obtained from a female donor with multiple sclerosis, enrolled in a pregnancy study. Both conserved end residues are part of each CDR3. A D gene is named only where the DNA matches it firmly.

D,V,J,CDR3
TRBD2,TRBV19,TRBJ2-7,CASSVSGERIAGASYEQYF
TRBD1,TRBV4-1,TRBJ1-2,CASSQTLVGGQVYGYTF
TRBD1,TRBV5-1,TRBJ1-6,CASSPMTGLGSPLHF
.,TRBV19,TRBJ2-7,CATALGGTSSYEQYF
.,TRBV6-6,TRBJ2-7,CASSRTGTGSYEQYF
.,TRBV7-6,TRBJ2-2,CASSIQRNTGELFF
.,TRBV7-8,TRBJ1-1,CASSAGQNTEAFF
.,TRBV7-9,TRBJ2-2,CASSSSTGNTGELFF
.,TRBV7-2,TRBJ1-2,CASSSNYGYTF
.,TRBV6-6,TRBJ1-5,CASSWQGKSNQPQHF
TRBD2,TRBV11-2,TRBJ2-3,CASSPRDYTDTQYF
TRBD1,TRBV29-1,TRBJ1-2,CSVRQGPYGYTF
TRBD2,TRBV5-1,TRBJ2-1,CASSFGLAGGHNEQFF
TRBD1,TRBV5-4,TRBJ1-1,CASSPAGTGNTEAFF
.,TRBV5-1,TRBJ2-7,CASSPRTAISYEQYF
TRBD2,TRBV11-3,TRBJ2-1,CASSSGLAGAEQFF
.,TRBV2,TRBJ2-3,CASRGWTSTDTQYF
TRBD2,TRBV11-2,TRBJ2-1,CASSFRTSGGRHEQFF
.,TRBV5-1,TRBJ2-7,CASSLGQVYEQYF
.,TRBV10-2,TRBJ1-5,CASSEAGIRQPQHF
.,TRBV30,TRBJ2-5,CAWSVDRRQETQYF
TRBD2,TRBV7-9,TRBJ2-7,CASGGLAGGPRYEQYF
TRBD1,TRBV5-6,TRBJ2-7,CASSTGQVGEEQYF
.,TRBV4-2,TRBJ2-3,CASSPPARDTQYF
.,TRBV28,TRBJ1-2,CASIQPGKNNYGYTF
.,TRBV7-3,TRBJ2-1,CASSLSPFSEQFF
.,TRBV28,TRBJ2-7,CASSPVQGIDYEQYF
TRBD1,TRBV15,TRBJ2-7,CATSRDGTGLTYEQYF
.,TRBV5-4,TRBJ2-7,CASSLAGLHEQYF
.,TRBV30,TRBJ1-5,CAWSRSDQPQHF
.,TRBV6-1,TRBJ1-2,CASSESGRNYGYTF
.,TRBV7-6,TRBJ1-5,CASSLGLYQPQHF
.,TRBV5-4,TRBJ2-1,CASSPTGSINEQFF
.,TRBV19,TRBJ2-1,CASRNQAGEQFF
.,TRBV15,TRBJ1-6,CATSRSRGNNSPLHF
.,TRBV5-1,TRBJ1-5,CASSLGFGNYNQPQHF
.,TRBV2,TRBJ2-1,CASNPTRRGNEQFF
TRBD1,TRBV5-1,TRBJ1-5,CASSLGDREYSNQPQHF
.,TRBV28,TRBJ2-4,CASSSGQKNIQYF
.,TRBV2,TRBJ2-3,CASSDGQRVPDTQYF
.,TRBV15,TRBJ2-4,CATSRPGAAKNIQYF
TRBD2,TRBV9,TRBJ2-1,CASSVGVAGADEEQFF
TRBD2,TRBV29-1,TRBJ2-5,CSVGLGGGETQYF
TRBD1,TRBV27,TRBJ1-1,CASSTWTGKGSTEAFF
TRBD2,TRBV7-7,TRBJ2-3,CASSNRGGADTQYF
TRBD2,TRBV19,TRBJ2-2,CASSPSTGGMNTGELFF
.,TRBV5-1,TRBJ2-7,CASSLGPAYEQYF
.,TRBV2,TRBJ1-5,CASSSDSQYSNQPQHF
.,TRBV7-2,TRBJ1-4,CASSPRWGPNEKLFF
TRBD1,TRBV6-5,TRBJ1-1,CASGPGGQPEAFF